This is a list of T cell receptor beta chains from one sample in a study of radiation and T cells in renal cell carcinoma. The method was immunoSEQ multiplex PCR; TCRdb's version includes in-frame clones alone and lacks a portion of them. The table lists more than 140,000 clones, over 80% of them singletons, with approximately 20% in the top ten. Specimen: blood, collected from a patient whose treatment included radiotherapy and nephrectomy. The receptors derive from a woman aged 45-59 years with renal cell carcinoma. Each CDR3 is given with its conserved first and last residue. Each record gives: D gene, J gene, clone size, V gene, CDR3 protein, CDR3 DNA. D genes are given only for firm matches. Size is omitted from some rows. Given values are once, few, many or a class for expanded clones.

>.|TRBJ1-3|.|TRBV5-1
CASSLVGGTGNTIYF
TGCGCCAGCAGCTTGGTAGGGGGGACTGGAAACACCATATATTTT
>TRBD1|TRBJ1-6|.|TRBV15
CATSRGVGQGNSPLHF
TGTGCCACCAGCAGAGGTGTGGGACAGGGTAATTCACCCCTCCACTTT
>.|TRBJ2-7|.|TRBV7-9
CASSFSRTYEQYF
TGTGCCAGCAGCTTTTCCAGGACCTACGAGCAGTACTTC
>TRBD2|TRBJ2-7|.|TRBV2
CASSFGLAREQYF
TGTGCCAGCAGTTTCGGACTAGCGCGGGAGCAGTACTTC
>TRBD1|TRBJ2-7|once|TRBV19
CASSISHPGQFTYEQYF
TGTGCCAGTAGTATCTCCCATCCGGGACAGTTTACCTACGAGCAGTACTTC
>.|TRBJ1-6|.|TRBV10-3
CAIRGMNNSPLHF
TGTGCCATCAGAGGGATGAATAATTCACCCCTCCACTTT
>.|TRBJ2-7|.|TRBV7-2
CASSVSYEQYF
TGTGCCAGCAGCGTATCCTACGAGCAGTACTTC
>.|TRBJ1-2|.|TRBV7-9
CASSLGGEIDFYGYTF
TGTGCCAGCAGCTTAGGTGGGGAAATTGATTTCTATGGCTACACCTTC
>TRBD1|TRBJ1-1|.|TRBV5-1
CASSPTGQGTEAFF
TGCGCCAGCAGCCCGACAGGGCAGGGCACTGAAGCTTTCTTT
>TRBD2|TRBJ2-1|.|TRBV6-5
CASSYVASGSYEQFF
TGTGCCAGCAGTTACGTGGCTAGCGGGAGCTATGAGCAGTTCTTC
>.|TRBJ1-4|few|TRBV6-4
CASSANRNEKLFF
TGTGCCAGCAGTGCCAACCGAAATGAAAAACTGTTTTTT
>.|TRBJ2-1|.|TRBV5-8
CASSAEVVQLIF
TGTGCCAGCAGCGCCGAGGTGGTCCAGCTGATCTTC
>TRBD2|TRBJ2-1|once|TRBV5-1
CASSSQAGGLVEQFF
TGCGCCAGCAGCTCTCAAGCGGGAGGGCTTGTTGAGCAGTTCTTC
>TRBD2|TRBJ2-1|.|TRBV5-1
CASSWLAGEGEQFF
TGCGCCAGCAGCTGGCTAGCGGGAGAAGGGGAGCAGTTCTTC
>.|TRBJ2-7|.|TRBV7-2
CASSLAWAHEQYF
TGTGCCAGCAGCTTAGCGTGGGCCCATGAGCAGTACTTC
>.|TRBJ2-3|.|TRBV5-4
CASSRQETDTQYF
TGTGCCAGCAGTCGCCAGGAGACAGATACGCAGTATTTT
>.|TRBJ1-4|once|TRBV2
CASSERSNEKLFF
TGTGCCAGCAGTGAAAGGAGCAATGAAAAACTGTTTTTT
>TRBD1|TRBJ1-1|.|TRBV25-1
CASSGRTGMNTEAFF
TGTGCCAGCAGTGGTCGGACAGGGATGAACACTGAAGCTTTCTTT
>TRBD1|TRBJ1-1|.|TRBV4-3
CASSQSPGTGYTEAFF
TGCGCCAGCAGCCAATCCCCCGGGACAGGGTACACTGAAGCTTTCTTT
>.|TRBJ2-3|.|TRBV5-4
CASSSAPGRESTDTQYF
TGTGCCAGCAGCTCGGCACCGGGCAGGGAAAGTACAGATACGCAGTATTTT
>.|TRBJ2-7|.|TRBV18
CASSPLGAVVRRGYEQYF
TGTGCCAGCTCACCACTGGGCGCAGTAGTCCGGCGAGGCTACGAGCAGTACTTC
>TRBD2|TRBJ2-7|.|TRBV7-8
CASSSGTSGSFLYEQYF
TGTGCCAGCAGCTCCGGGACTAGCGGGAGTTTCCTATACGAGCAGTACTTC
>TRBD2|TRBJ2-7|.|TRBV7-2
CASSLGLAEGEQYF
TGTGCCAGCAGCTTAGGACTAGCGGAGGGCGAGCAGTACTTC
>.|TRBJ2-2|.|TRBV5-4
CASSLNRANTGELFF
TGTGCCAGCAGCTTGAACAGGGCGAACACCGGGGAGCTGTTTTTT
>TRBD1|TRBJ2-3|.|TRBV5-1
CASSGGQGGTDTQYF
TGCGCCAGCAGCGGAGGACAGGGGGGCACAGATACGCAGTATTTT
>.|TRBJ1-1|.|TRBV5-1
CASSSTANTEAFF
TGCGCCAGCAGCTCGACAGCGAACACTGAAGCTTTCTTT
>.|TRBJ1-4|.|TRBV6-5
CASSPPGHRSEKLFF
TGTGCCAGCAGTCCCCCGGGACATAGGAGTGAAAAACTGTTTTTT
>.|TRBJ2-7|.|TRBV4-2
CASSQQTGVEQYF
TGTGCCAGCAGCCAACAAACAGGCGTCGAGCAGTACTTC
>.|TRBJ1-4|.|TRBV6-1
CASRWSTNEKLFF
TGTGCCAGCAGGTGGTCAACTAATGAAAAACTGTTTTTT
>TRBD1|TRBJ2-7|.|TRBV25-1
CASKGQGVSEQYF
TGTGCCAGCAAGGGACAGGGGGTCTCCGAGCAGTACTTC
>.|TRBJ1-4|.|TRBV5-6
CASSYLKTHDHYGEKLFF
TGTGCCAGCAGCTACCTCAAAACTCACGATCATTATGGTGAAAAACTGTTTTTT
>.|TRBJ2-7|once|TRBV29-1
CSVAGGPDSSYEQYF
TGCAGCGTTGCCGGGGGGCCCGACTCCTCCTACGAGCAGTACTTC
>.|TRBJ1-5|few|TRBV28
CASSYGQPNQPQHF
TGTGCCAGCAGTTACGGACAGCCCAATCAGCCCCAGCATTTT
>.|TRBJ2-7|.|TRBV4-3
CASSLQQGGSYEQYF
TGCGCCAGCAGCCTTCAGCAGGGTGGCTCCTACGAGCAGTACTTC